This entry lists 2 T cell receptor beta chains sequenced from one sample in a study of blood T cell repertoires in COVID-19. Generated by immunoSEQ multiplex PCR, the TCRdb table keeps only in-frame clones and is missing some. Of fewer than 200,000 clones detected, about four fifths appear once; the ten largest clones hold less than 15%. Sequencing used PBMCs or T cells enriched from blood (not recorded which). Source of these receptors: a man aged 45-65 years who had recovered from COVID-19.

This clone was seen only a few times. The V call is TRBV18, the J call TRBJ1-2, with D possibly TRBD1 on 6 matching bases. The germline V and J ends were trimmed by 6 bases and 5 bases, with 13 bases remaining between them. Germline loops: CDR1 KGHSH, CDR2 LQKENI. This CDR3 contains 13 residues. The CDR3, as DNA: TGTGCCAGCTCCCAGGCAGGGGAATATGGCTACACCTTC. Protein product: CASSQAGEYGYTF.

The V and J genes are TRBV6-2 or TRBV6-3 and TRBJ2-3, with TRBD2 matching 10 bases. The CDR3 spans 18 residues. Losses at the gene ends were 2 bases for V and 1 base for J; bases not matched to a gene: 9. CDR1 is MNHEY, CDR2 SVGEGT, per germline. CDR3 bases: TGTGCCAGCAGTTACGCGGAGCGGGGGGGCCGAGGCACAGATACGCAGTATTTT. Residues: CASSYAERGGRGTDTQYF.